This T cell receptor beta chain was observed in a study of shared clonotypes between healthy human individuals. Study background: CD4 naive cells filled three plates per donor, CD4 memory three, CD8 naive two and CD8 memory one.

On this clone itself: Antigen unknown.

The CDR3 has 14 residues. V shed 6 bases and J 4 bases; nucleotides not matched to a gene: 6. Germline CDR1 reads MNHEY; CDR2 reads SVGAGI. Study-wide results and limits: Around 5% was the fraction of naive CD4 clonotypes found shared across four donors.

Only in-frame clones appear in the TCRdb table, and some are missing; sequencing was by immunoSEQ multiplex PCR. Here the sample spans some 2.4 million clones, 80% to 95% being singletons. Naive CD45RA+ and memory CD45RA-negative subsets were split from CD4+ cells. The chain couples TRBV6-5 to TRBJ2-7; TRBD2 aligns across 10 bases. The receptor's source is a man younger than 30 in good health. Some clones in this sample may be carry-over from other donors' samples. The source material was naive CD4+ T cells from PBMCs. Subset indicated: CD45RA+ positively selected. Here the CDR3 reads CASSEREGLYEQYF. DNA for the CDR3: TGTGCCAGCAGCGAGCGGGAGGGCCTATACGAGCAGTACTTC.